Following are 24 T cell receptor beta chains from one sample sequenced in a study of T-cell reconstitution after alpha-beta-depleted transplantation in children. Unique molecular identifiers were used to barcode this TCRbeta library. TCRdb reprocessed the PCR reads via MiXCR and lists one record per CDR3 protein. The sample consists of about 400,000 distinct CDR3 sequences, roughly 20% of them appearing once. Here the sequenced sample was PBMCs from the stem cell graft donor, taken from the stem cell graft. These receptor sequences come from a human donor who donated a stem cell graft to a child with acute myeloid leukemia.

This chain connects TRBV28 to TRBJ2-2; 12 positions agree with TRBD2. This CDR3 is built from 19 residues. Trimming at V came to 6 bases and at J to 4 bases, leaving 15 bases not matched to a gene. The germline V gene has CDR1 MDHEN and CDR2 SYDVKM. This chain's CDR3 is CASRGVTTSGRPTTGELFF. The DNA for the CDR3 is TGTGCCAGCAGGGGGGTGACTACTAGCGGGAGGCCGACCACCGGGGAGCTGTTTTTT.

This clonotype was seen more than once but under ten times. V gene TRBV20-1 combines with J gene TRBJ2-7; TRBD2 is a possible D gene (6 bases). In germline, CDR1 is DFQATT, CDR2 SNEGSKA (reference sequence). V was clipped by 6 bases and J by 5 bases, with 20 bases between them. There are 14 residues in the CDR3. The CDR3 DNA follows: TGCAGTGCCGCCCCGGCGGGAAGGGTCCACGAGCAGTACTTC. Its translation: CSAAPAGRVHEQYF.

There are many counts of this clonotype. The chain links TRBV24-1 to TRBJ2-1, with 8 nucleotides matching TRBD1. CDR1 KGHDR and CDR2 SFDVKD come from the germline V gene. The trim removed 3 bases at V and 8 bases at J, leaving 17 bases unmatched. CDR3 length: 18 amino acids. This CDR3 reads CATSDRRGDRRGIYEQFF. CDR3 sequence (DNA): TGTGCCACCAGTGATCGGCGAGGGGACAGGAGAGGAATCTATGAGCAGTTCTTC.

This clonotype was counted a few times. The V and J genes are TRBV10-3 and TRBJ2-1, with 11 nucleotides matching TRBD2. The CDR3 spans 16 residues. CDR1 is ENHRY and CDR2 is SYGVKD in the germline V gene. V trimming: 7 bases; J trimming: 4 bases; junction bases outside the gene matches: 9. This CDR3 is CAINPTSGSKYNEQFF. The CDR3 nucleotides read TGTGCCATCAATCCCACTAGCGGGAGTAAATACAATGAGCAGTTCTTC.

This clonotype was picked up a small number of times. J is TRBJ2-2 and V is TRBV12-3 or TRBV12-4; 10 bases agree with TRBD2. CDR3 length: 16 residues. Trimming at V came to 2 bases and at J to 4 bases, leaving 4 bases not matched to a gene. CDR3 in amino acids: CASSLWASGSTGELFF. The CDR3 DNA follows: TGTGCCAGCAGTTTATGGGCTAGCGGGAGCACCGGGGAGCTGTTTTTT.

This sequence joins TRBV3-1 and TRBJ2-7, with D hard to call. V gave up 2 bases and J gave up 3 bases, with 5 bases separating them. This CDR3 is built from 12 residues. Looked up from germline, CDR1 is LGHDT and CDR2 is YNNKEL (reference sequence). The CDR3, as DNA: TGTGCCAGCAGCCAACAGTACTACGAGCAGTACTTC. Translating gives CASSQQYYEQYF.

This clonotype was picked up many times. The chain carries TRBV10-2 and TRBJ2-3; D is undetermined. V was trimmed by 9 bases and J by 0 bases, leaving 16 bases between them. CDR3 length: 15 amino acids. In germline, CDR1 is WSHSY, CDR2 SAAADI. The CDR3 sequence: CASKNLLLSTDTQYF. CDR3 bases: TGCGCCAGTAAGAACCTCCTCTTAAGCACAGATACGCAGTATTTT.

The V and J genes are TRBV28 and TRBJ2-7; D ambiguous. CDR3 length: 12 amino acids. V dropped 3 bases and J dropped 1 base, with 4 bases sitting between them. Germline assignment: CDR1 MDHEN and CDR2 SYDVKM. The CDR3 DNA is TGTGCCAGCAGTTTTAGATCCTACGAGCAGTACTTC. This sequence encodes CASSFRSYEQYF.

The chain employs TRBV20-1 and TRBJ2-4; tentatively, D is TRBD1 (6 bases). CDR1 and CDR2 (germline): DFQATT, SNEGSKA (reference sequence). CDR3 length: 14 residues. V shed 4 bases and J shed 5 bases, with 15 bases lying between them. The CDR3 sequence is CSANQPGHQNIQYF. The CDR3 DNA is TGCAGTGCTAACCAACCGGGACACCAAAACATTCAGTACTTC.

The gene calls are TRBV20-1 and TRBJ1-1; maybe TRBD1 (5 bases). Germline values: CDR1 DFQATT, CDR2 SNEGSKA (reference sequence). Trimming left V 2 bases short and J 11 bases short, with 15 bases between. The CDR3 runs 12 residues. The CDR3 protein is CSARRDSHAAFF. Here the CDR3 DNA reads TGCAGTGCTAGACGCGACAGTCATGCGGCTTTCTTT.

This clonotype was detected ten times or more. The chain is built from TRBV12-3 or TRBV12-4 and TRBJ1-5; 8 bases fit TRBD1. Losses at the gene ends were 5 bases for V and 2 bases for J; bases not matched to a gene: 8. The CDR3 is made up of 16 amino acids. CDR3 bases: TGTGCCAGCAGTGCCGCAGGGGGCATGGGCAATCAGCCCCAGCATTTT. Translating it yields CASSAAGGMGNQPQHF.

The chain combines TRBV12-3 or TRBV12-4 with TRBJ2-7, with TRBD2 matching 7 bases. The trim removed 6 bases at V and 2 bases at J, leaving 19 bases unmatched. CDR3 length: 18 amino acids. CDR3 sequence reads: CASSPPGLGAAFTYEQYF. CDR3 DNA: TGTGCCAGCAGCCCCCCCGGACTAGGGGCCGCTTTTACCTACGAGCAGTACTTC.

This clonotype was counted many times. The genes are TRBV7-2 and TRBJ2-7, with D hard to call. CDR3 size: 14 residues. Germline CDR1 is SGHTA and CDR2 is FQGNSA. The V end was cut by 0 bases, the J end by 2 bases, with 8 bases between. The CDR3 here is CASSLATATYEQYF. CDR3 coding DNA: TGTGCCAGCAGCTTAGCGACCGCAACCTACGAGCAGTACTTC.

There are many counts of this clonotype. The J gene is TRBJ1-6, the V gene TRBV12-3 or TRBV12-4; 10 nucleotides match TRBD1. J was trimmed by 10 bases and V by 6 bases; bases with no gene match: 6. This CDR3 contains 14 residues. The CDR3 loop is CASSRGQGGSPLHF. CDR3 nucleotides: TGTGCCAGCAGCCGAGGACAGGGGGGATCACCCCTCCACTTT.

This clonotype has a count of ten or more. V gene TRBV25-1 combines with J gene TRBJ2-3; TRBD1 agrees at 7 bases. The CDR3 is made up of 16 amino acids. Trimming removed 1 base from V and 2 bases from J; junction bases left unmatched: 6. The V gene's germline CDR1 is MGHDK and CDR2 SYGVNS. CDR3 protein: CASSESPGQYTDTQYF. In DNA form, the CDR3 reads TGTGCCAGCAGTGAATCCCCGGGACAGTACACAGATACGCAGTATTTT.

Concerning this clonotype: A single base separates this from a much larger clone, so it may be a read error. V usage is TRBV20-1 and J usage is TRBJ2-7; 13 bases align to TRBD2. CDR1 is DFQATT, CDR2 SNEGSKA, per germline (reference sequence). The CDR3 has 14 amino acids. The CDR3 coding sequence is TGCTGTGCTAGCCCTGGGGGGACTAGCGGGACGCAGTACTTC. It encodes CCASPGGTSGTQYF.

On this clonotype: A junction boundary mismatches the germline segment, possibly from a read error. The V call is TRBV28, the J call TRBJ2-7, with 7 nucleotides matching TRBD1. The germline CDR1 and CDR2 sequences are MDHEN and SYDVKM. The CDR3 loop spans 16 amino acids. In nucleotides, the CDR3 is TGTGCCAGCAGTTTATGGCGCCGGGACAGTGCCTACGAGCAGTATTTC. Amino acids: CASSLWRRDSAYEQYF. Based on the CDR3 plus reference TRBV28 and TRBJ2-7, the full variable domain is DVKVTQSSRYLVKRTGEKVFLECVQDMDHENMFWYRQDPGLGLRLIYFSYDVKMKEKGDIPEGYSVSREKKERFSLILESASTNQTSMYLCASSLWRRDSAYEQYFGPGTRLTVT.

This clonotype was detected a few times. The chain links TRBV4-1 to TRBJ2-2, with D unclear. The CDR3 totals 17 residues. V was shortened by 2 bases and J by 4 bases, with 17 bases between the two germline ends. Germline V gene lookup returns CDR1 MGHRA and CDR2 YSYEKL. The CDR3 loop is CASSQLDLGLSTGELFF. The CDR3 region has the DNA TGCGCCAGCAGCCAACTTGACCTTGGATTGAGCACCGGGGAGCTGTTTTTT.

There are a few counts of this clonotype. The chain has TRBV29-1 and TRBJ2-7; 8 nucleotides line up with TRBD1. V was pared by 3 bases and J by 5 bases, with 9 bases of the junction left unmatched. Germline loops: CDR1 SQVTM, CDR2 ANQGSEA. The CDR3 totals 14 residues. In DNA, the CDR3 is TGCAGCGTTGAGGGTAAGGACAGGGTCGACGAGCAGTACTTC. Translated, it gives CSVEGKDRVDEQYF.

This clonotype was detected many times. The rearrangement joins TRBV10-3 to TRBJ2-1; perhaps TRBD1 as D (5 bases). The ends were cut back, 3 bases at V and 6 bases at J, with 12 bases in the middle. The germline V gene has CDR1 ENHRY and CDR2 SYGVKD. CDR3 length: 14 residues. The CDR3 region is CAISDPTAFNEQFF. CDR3 sequence (DNA): TGTGCCATCAGTGACCCGACAGCGTTCAATGAGCAGTTCTTC.

This rearrangement joins TRBV5-6 to TRBJ2-2; possibly TRBD2 for D (5 bases). V lost 2 bases and J lost 7, with 18 bases in between. The CDR3 is made up of 16 amino acids. Per the germline V gene, CDR1 is SGHDT and CDR2 is YYEEEE. The CDR3 here is CASSFTLPSSRGELFF. CDR3 sequence (DNA): TGTGCCAGCAGCTTCACTCTCCCTAGCTCTCGCGGGGAGCTGTTTTTT.

This chain links TRBV6-2 or TRBV6-3 with TRBJ2-1; a possible D gene is TRBD2 (5 bases). V was clipped by 6 bases and J by 0 bases, with 30 bases between them. Looked up from germline, CDR1 is MNHEY and CDR2 is SVGEGT. The CDR3 runs to 21 residues. This chain's CDR3 is CASRMGFLSSVTSSSYNEQFF. The CDR3 DNA reads as TGTGCCAGCAGGATGGGTTTTTTGAGTAGCGTAACCTCGAGCTCCTACAATGAGCAGTTCTTC.

This clonotype was found many times. The chain links TRBV29-1 to TRBJ2-2; D remains unclear. This CDR3 region has 14 residues. CDR1 is SQVTM, CDR2 ANQGSEA, per germline. V lost 1 base, J lost 0 bases, and 6 bases lay in between. CDR3 loop: CSVEGQANTGELFF. The CDR3 coding sequence is TGCAGCGTTGAAGGTCAGGCGAACACCGGGGAGCTGTTTTTT.

This clonotype has a handful of counts. V usage is TRBV6-5 and J usage is TRBJ2-3, with D possibly matching TRBD2 (5 bases). Germline CDR1 reads MNHEY; CDR2 reads SVGAGI. Trimming stripped 4 bases from V and 1 base from J, with 15 bases between. The CDR3 has 16 amino acids. This CDR3 reads CASSSRGRVRTDTQYF. The CDR3, as DNA: TGTGCCAGCAGTTCCCGTGGGCGGGTGCGCACAGATACGCAGTATTTT.